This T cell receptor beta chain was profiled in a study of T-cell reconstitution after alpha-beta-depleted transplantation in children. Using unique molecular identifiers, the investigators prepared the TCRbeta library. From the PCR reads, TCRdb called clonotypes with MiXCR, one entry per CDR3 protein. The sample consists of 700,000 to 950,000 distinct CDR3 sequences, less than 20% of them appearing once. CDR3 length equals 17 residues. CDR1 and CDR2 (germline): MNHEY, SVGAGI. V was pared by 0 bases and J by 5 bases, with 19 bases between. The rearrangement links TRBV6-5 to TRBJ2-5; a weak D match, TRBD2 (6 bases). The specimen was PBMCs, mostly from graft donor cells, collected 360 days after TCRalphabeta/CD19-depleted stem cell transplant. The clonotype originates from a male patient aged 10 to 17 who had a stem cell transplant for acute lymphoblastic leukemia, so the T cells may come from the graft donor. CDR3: CASSYSSERAFSETQYF. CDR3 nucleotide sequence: TGTGCCAGCAGTTACTCGAGCGAGCGGGCCTTTTCGGAGACCCAGTACTTC.